The 21 T cell receptor beta chains presented below share a single source sample, sequenced in a study of T cells in Graves' hyperthyroidism and ophthalmopathy. Amplification of TCR beta CDR3 regions used RNA as the template. TCR CDR3 regions were first amplified by RT-PCR with HTBI primers. Using its own MiXCR run on the multiplex PCR reads, TCRdb lists one record per CDR3 protein. The table has more than 550,000 distinct CDR3 sequences, roughly 17% seen once; the top ten hold about 16%. Input material: blood. These receptors originate from a man aged 45-60 years with Graves' hyperthyroidism.

This clonotype was found many times. This chain links TRBV7-3 with TRBJ2-3, with 8 bases fitting TRBD2. The germline CDR1 and CDR2 sequences are SGHTA and FQGTGA. The CDR3 sequence is 15 residues long. Trimming cost V 5 bases and J 6 bases; bases outside gene matches: 10. This chain's CDR3 is CASSPLSGSYDTQYF. The CDR3 DNA is TGTGCCAGCAGCCCGTTGAGCGGGAGTTATGATACGCAGTATTTT.

This clonotype was recorded a few times. The chain links TRBV6-1 to TRBJ2-4, with 7 bases that match TRBD2. Losses at the gene ends were 2 bases for V and 0 bases for J; bases not matched to a gene: 4. CDR1 is MNHNS, CDR2 SASEGT, per germline. The CDR3 length is 16 residues. CDR3 in amino acids: CASSETGGLAKNIQYF. The CDR3 DNA is TGTGCCAGCAGTGAAACGGGGGGATTAGCCAAAAACATTCAGTACTTC.

This clonotype was seen more than once but under ten times. This may be a read error, as it is one base from a much larger clone. The chain recombines TRBV7-9 with TRBJ2-7; D is possibly TRBD1 or TRBD2 (5 bases each). The germline gives CDR1 SEHNR, CDR2 FQNEAQ (reference sequence). Trimming left V 5 bases short and J 3 bases short, with 17 bases between. The CDR3 is 15 amino acids. The CDR3 DNA sequence: TGTGCCAGCAGCCGTCATCGGGACGGCCACTACGAGCAGTACTTC. The encoded protein is CASSRHRDGHYEQYF.

In this sample, this clonotype turned up many times. The V call is TRBV27, the J call TRBJ2-7; the D gene is possibly TRBD2 (5 bases). V lost 2 bases, J lost 7 bases, and 12 bases lay in between. This CDR3 contains 13 residues. The germline gives CDR1 MNHEY, CDR2 SMNVEV (reference sequence). CDR3 nucleotides: TGTGCCAGCAGTTTAAGTGGAACTAGGGAGCAGTACTTC. This encodes CASSLSGTREQYF.

This clonotype occurred a few times. As DNA, the CDR3 is TGTGCCTGGAGTGACAGATTCAATCAGCCCCAGCATTTT. It is translated as CAWSDRFNQPQHF. The J gene is TRBJ1-5, the V gene TRBV30; D is unclear. CDR3 length: 13 residues. V was cut by 1 base and J by 3 bases, with 7 bases left in between. Germline CDR1 GTSNPN, CDR2 SVGIG (reference sequence).

This clonotype was counted a few times. This chain uses TRBV29-1 with TRBJ2-7, with TRBD2 identical over 8 bases. Trimming cost V 0 bases and J 2 bases; bases outside gene matches: 9. Germline V gene sequence: CDR1 SQVTM, CDR2 ANQGSEA. CDR3 length: 16 residues. The CDR3 bases are TGCAGCGTTGAAGATGTAGTAGCGGGAAATCCCTACGAGCAGTACTTC. Residues: CSVEDVVAGNPYEQYF.

This clonotype was seen repeatedly, ten times or more. V and J are TRBV28 and TRBJ2-3; a weak D match, TRBD1 (5 bases). V shed 6 bases and J shed 6 bases, with 22 bases lying between them. CDR3 length: 16 amino acids. CDR1 MDHEN and CDR2 SYDVKM come from the germline V gene. The CDR3 region is CASSPLGWGAGDTQYF. In DNA, the CDR3 is TGTGCCAGCAGCCCCTTGGGTTGGGGCGCTGGGGATACGCAGTATTTT.

This clonotype was recorded many times. V is TRBV20-1 and J is TRBJ2-3, with a weak D call TRBD1 (5 bases). CDR3 length equals 16 residues. Germline loops: CDR1 DFQATT, CDR2 SNEGSKA (reference sequence). Trimming stripped 3 bases from V and 0 bases from J, with 16 bases between. CDR3 sequence: CSASKGPMTSTDTQYF. In DNA, the CDR3 is TGCAGTGCTAGTAAGGGGCCGATGACTAGCACAGATACGCAGTATTTT.

This clonotype occurred many times. The CDR3 DNA sequence: TGTGCCTGGAGTAGGGTTGGGAACTCTGGAAACACCATATATTTT. Translated, it gives CAWSRVGNSGNTIYF. The chain is built from TRBV30 and TRBJ1-3; D remains unclear. CDR1 is GTSNPN and CDR2 is SVGIG in the germline V gene (reference sequence). The CDR3 totals 15 residues. The germline V and J ends were trimmed by 2 bases and 0 bases, with 11 bases remaining between them.

This clonotype has more than one count but fewer than ten. This rearrangement joins TRBV7-9 to TRBJ2-1, with D maybe TRBD1 (5 bases). The V gene lost 8 bases and the J gene lost 4 bases, with 15 bases spanning the gap. This CDR3 has 14 amino acids. Germline-derived CDR1 and CDR2 are SEHNR and FQNEAQ (reference sequence). This CDR3 reads CASDSLGRYNEQFF. In nucleotides, the CDR3 is TGTGCCAGCGACAGCTTGGGCAGATACAATGAGCAGTTCTTC.

This clonotype occurred a few times. V is TRBV5-1 and J is TRBJ1-5, with D possibly matching TRBD1 (5 bases). The CDR3 loop spans 14 amino acids. Germline loops: CDR1 SGHRS, CDR2 YFSETQ. The V gene lost 3 bases and the J gene lost 7 bases, with 14 bases spanning the gap. CDR3 nucleotide sequence: TGCGCCAGCAGCTCGCATATAGGGGCACAGCCCCAGCATTTT. Amino acids: CASSSHIGAQPQHF.

The rearrangement joins TRBV7-9 to TRBJ2-3, with 8 nucleotides matching TRBD2. Germline assignment: CDR1 SEHNR and CDR2 FQNEAQ (reference sequence). With V trimmed by 1 base and J by 4 bases, 4 bases remained unmatched. The CDR3 covers 15 residues. In DNA form, the CDR3 reads TGTGCCAGCAGCTTAGTCGGCGGGAGGTCAGATACGCAGTATTTT. Its protein product is CASSLVGGRSDTQYF.

This clonotype was observed a few times. The genes are TRBV27 and TRBJ2-3, with D perhaps TRBD2 (7 bases). With 7 bases removed from V and 3 bases from J, the gap between germline ends came to 11 bases. Germline loops: CDR1 MNHEY, CDR2 SMNVEV (reference sequence). This CDR3 comprises 13 residues. The CDR3 region has the DNA TGTGCCAGCAAAAAGGGGGGGACAGATACGCAGTATTTT. It specifies CASKKGGTDTQYF.

This clonotype occurred many times. The J gene is TRBJ2-1, the V gene TRBV27; perhaps TRBD1 as D (5 bases). The CDR3 contains 14 residues. The germline V gene has CDR1 MNHEY and CDR2 SMNVEV (reference sequence). Trimming took 5 bases from V and 3 from J, leaving 11 bases between them. For the CDR3, the DNA is TGTGCCAGCAGTCGCCCAGGGTTCTACAATGAGCAGTTCTTC. Translated: CASSRPGFYNEQFF.

This clonotype has ten or more counts. This sequence joins TRBV6-1 and TRBJ2-1, with D uncertain. The CDR3 contains 11 residues. V lost 2 bases and J lost 14, with 10 bases in between. Per the germline V gene, CDR1 is MNHNS and CDR2 is SASEGT. The CDR3 nucleotides read TGTGCCAGCAGTGAACGGGCAGTGGAGTTCTTC. Its translation: CASSERAVEFF.

In its sample, this clonotype was seen a few times. The V gene is TRBV2, the J gene TRBJ2-7, with D unclear. The length of the CDR3 is 17 residues. CDR1 is SNHLY and CDR2 is FYNNEI in the germline V gene. V was shortened by 4 bases and J by 3 bases, with 22 bases between the two germline ends. This chain's CDR3 is CASSGSADNRDFYEQYF. The DNA of the CDR3 is TGTGCCAGCAGTGGGAGTGCCGACAATAGAGATTTCTACGAGCAGTACTTC.

The J gene is TRBJ2-7, the V gene TRBV11-2; possibly TRBD2 for D (5 bases). CDR3 length: 13 amino acids. V lost 5 bases, J lost 0 bases, and 8 bases lay in between. Germline CDR1 SGHAT, CDR2 FQNNGV. The chain's CDR3 is CASSAAASYEQYF. The DNA for the CDR3 is TGTGCCAGCAGCGCAGCGGCCTCCTACGAGCAGTACTTC.

In its sample, this clonotype was seen a few times. A much bigger clone sits one base away, suggesting this may be a read error. The chain couples TRBV28 to TRBJ2-6; TRBD1 or TRBD2 may be the D gene (6 bases each). Germline lookup yields CDR1 MDHEN and CDR2 SYDVKM. The CDR3 covers 18 residues. This CDR3 is CVSSPHGGRISGANVLTF. DNA for the CDR3: TGTGTCAGCAGTCCCCACGGGGGCAGGATCTCTGGGGCCAACGTCCTGACTTTC.

This clonotype was counted only a few times. The chain joins TRBV10-3 to TRBJ2-2; 13 nucleotides agree with TRBD2. CDR3 size: 17 residues. Germline V gene lookup returns CDR1 ENHRY and CDR2 SYGVKD. V was pared by 7 bases and J by 2 bases, with 7 bases of the junction left unmatched. The CDR3 protein is CAITPGLAGFNTGELFF. The DNA of the CDR3 is TGTGCCATCACTCCGGGACTAGCGGGATTTAACACCGGGGAGCTGTTTTTT.

In regard to this clonotype: One end of the junction fails to match germline, which may point to a read error. The chain joins TRBV12-3 or TRBV12-4 to TRBJ1-5; D might be TRBD1 (5 bases). The CDR3 runs to 18 residues. The CDR3 sequence is CASSSTLGDRWSNQAQHF. CDR3 nucleotide sequence: TGTGCCAGCAGTTCTACTTTGGGGGACCGGTGGAGCAATCAGGCCCAGCATTTT.

This clonotype was observed many times. The J gene is TRBJ2-5, the V gene TRBV20-1; D is undetermined. Germline-derived CDR1 and CDR2 are DFQATT and SNEGSKA (reference sequence). The V gene lost 5 bases and the J gene lost 3 bases, with 16 bases spanning the gap. The CDR3 runs 14 residues. CDR3 DNA sequence: TGCAGTGCTTCATCCGGCTACATCGAAGAGACCCAGTACTTC. It encodes CSASSGYIEETQYF.